Following are 6 T cell receptor beta chains from one sample sequenced in a study of cytomegalovirus exposure and HLA in healthy donors. In the PCR, 60 Vbeta and 13 Jbeta primers were used. Assay: immunoSEQ multiplex PCR; the TCRdb copy retains only in-frame clones and omits some. The sample has 75,000 to 95,000 clones, roughly two thirds seen once. Sequencing used PBMCs. The receptors were sampled from a woman younger than 45 in good health and CMV-seronegative.

The chain couples TRBV28 to TRBJ1-4; 9 nucleotides line up with TRBD1. Germline V gene sequence: CDR1 MDHEN, CDR2 SYDVKM. The CDR3 extends over 15 amino acids. V trimming: 3 bases; J trimming: 5 bases; junction bases outside the gene matches: 4. The CDR3 is CASSFAGTGNEKLFF. Written as DNA, the CDR3 is TGTGCCAGCAGTTTCGCAGGGACAGGGAATGAAAAACTGTTTTTT.

The chain joins TRBV19 to TRBJ1-2; 10 nucleotides align to TRBD1. J was trimmed by 1 base and V by 3 bases; bases with no gene match: 5. This CDR3 comprises 16 residues. Germline CDR1 LNHDA, CDR2 SQIVND (reference sequence). This CDR3 reads CASSIDRGLLNYGYTF. In nucleotides, the CDR3 is TGTGCCAGTAGTATCGACAGGGGGCTGCTTAACTATGGCTACACCTTC.

The chain combines TRBV19 with TRBJ1-2; TRBD1 matches at 11 bases. This CDR3 has 13 amino acids. Germline V gene lookup returns CDR1 LNHDA and CDR2 SQIVND (reference sequence). With V trimmed by 6 bases and J by 8 bases, 5 bases remained unmatched. The CDR3 DNA follows: TGTGCCAGTAGCCCTAGGACAGGGGGCGGCTACACCTTC. It encodes CASSPRTGGGYTF.

The chain is built from TRBV27 and TRBJ2-7, with TRBD1 matching 8 bases. The germline V gene encodes CDR1 MNHEY and CDR2 SMNVEV (reference sequence). CDR3 length: 13 residues. V dropped 6 bases and J dropped 2; count of bases not matched to a gene: 3. The CDR3 DNA follows: TGTGCCAGCAGGCCGGGACAGGCCTACGAGCAGTACTTC. Translation: CASRPGQAYEQYF.

The rearrangement uses TRBV5-3 and TRBJ1-3; D call uncertain. TRBV5-3 counts as an open reading frame of uncertain function. The length of the CDR3 is 12 residues. CDR3 sequence: CPGGLGGNTIYF. The CDR3 DNA sequence: TGTCCAGGAGGGCTCGGAGGAAACACCATATATTTT.

This rearrangement joins TRBV28 to TRBJ1-2; a possible D gene is TRBD1 (5 bases). CDR3 size: 14 residues. Per germline, CDR1 MDHEN and CDR2 SYDVKM. Trimming stripped 6 bases from V and 10 bases from J, with 21 bases between. The CDR3: CASSLAGGTSNYTF. The CDR3 DNA sequence: TGTGCCAGCAGCCTCGCCGGCGGGACGTCCAACTACACCTTC.